Below are 31 T cell receptor beta chains sequenced from a single sample in a study of OX40 agonist ivuxolimab in advanced cancers. Repertoires were generated with immunoSEQ multiplex PCR, while TCRdb's copy carries only in-frame clones and drops some. Of about 79,000 clones listed, about nine tenths are singletons. The material sequenced was CD4+ or CD8+ T cells sorted from blood, taken in a trial of the OX40 agonist ivuxolimab. The receptor source for this set is an adult with an advanced solid tumor such as melanoma, head and neck, liver or kidney cancer.

The CDR3 loop is CASSYSNPNTGELFF. CDR3 sequence (DNA): TGTGCCAGCAGTTACTCGAACCCGAACACCGGGGAGCTGTTTTTT. This chain connects TRBV6-5 to TRBJ2-2; D remains ambiguous. The ends were cut back, 0 bases at V and 0 bases at J, with 5 bases in the middle. The CDR3 is made up of 15 amino acids. Germline V gene sequence: CDR1 MNHEY, CDR2 SVGAGI.

The rearrangement joins TRBV2 to TRBJ1-5; D ambiguous. In germline, CDR1 is SNHLY, CDR2 FYNNEI. The CDR3 runs to 11 residues. The V and J ends lost 3 bases and 4 bases respectively, with 1 base between them. In DNA form, the CDR3 reads TGTGCCAGCAGTGATAATCAGCCCCAGCATTTT. As protein: CASSDNQPQHF.

This clone came up once. The rearrangement links TRBV29-1 to TRBJ2-6, with 7 positions matching TRBD1. Trimming removed 4 bases from V and 0 bases from J; junction bases left unmatched: 9. Germline CDR1 reads SQVTM; CDR2 reads ANQGSEA. This CDR3 has 17 amino acids. The CDR3: CSVAPRDRSSGANVLTF. In DNA, the CDR3 is TGCAGCGTTGCACCTCGGGACAGAAGCTCTGGGGCCAACGTCCTGACTTTC. The variable domain in full, with the rest retrieved from reference TRBV29-1 and TRBJ2-6, is SAVISQKPSRDICQRGTSLTIQCQVDSQVTMMFWYRQQPGQSLTLIATANQGSEATYESGFVIDKFPISRPNLTFSTLTVSNMSPEDSSIYLCSVAPRDRSSGANVLTFGAGSRLTVL.

V gene TRBV7-3 combines with J gene TRBJ1-1, with D possibly matching TRBD1 (5 bases). The CDR3 has 14 residues. V lost 0 bases and J 4 bases, leaving 9 bases between the germline ends. In germline, CDR1 is SGHTA, CDR2 FQGTGA. DNA for the CDR3: TGTGCCAGCAGCTTAACTCCGGGGACCACTGAAGCTTTCTTT. Residues: CASSLTPGTTEAFF. The variable domain in full, completed from reference TRBV7-3 and TRBJ1-1, reads GAGVSQTPSNKVTEKGKYVELRCDPISGHTALYWYRQSLGQGPEFLIYFQGTGAADDSGLPNDRFFAVRPEGSVSTLKIQRTERGDSAVYLCASSLTPGTTEAFFGQGTRLTVV.

The chain uses TRBV10-3 and TRBJ2-1; 12 positions agree with TRBD2. CDR3 length equals 15 residues. CDR1 is ENHRY and CDR2 is SYGVKD in the germline V gene. The trim removed 2 bases at V and 11 bases at J, leaving 7 bases unmatched. CDR3 nucleotide sequence: TGTGCCATCAGTGAGACGGGACTAGCGGGTAGTAAGCAGTTCTTC. Encoded protein: CAISETGLAGSKQFF.

The rearrangement uses TRBV5-6 and TRBJ1-3; D is unclear. CDR3 length equals 13 residues. CDR1 is SGHDT, CDR2 YYEEEE, per germline. The V end was cut by 0 bases, the J end by 4 bases, with 5 bases between. The CDR3 coding sequence is TGTGCCAGCAGCTTGGAAGGGGGAAACACCATATATTTT. This encodes CASSLEGGNTIYF.

A word on this clone: Mismatch with germline at one junction end may stem from a read error. The rearrangement uses TRBV7-7 and TRBJ1-4; D is possibly TRBD1 (6 bases). The CDR3 spans 14 residues. Germline V gene data show CDR1 as SSHAT and CDR2 as FNYEAQ (reference sequence). The CDR3 DNA reads as TGTGCTAGCAGCTTAGAGCCAGGGGATGAAAAACTGTTTTTT. It yields the protein CASSLEPGDEKLFF.

The gene calls are TRBV2 and TRBJ2-7; 8 bases are shared with TRBD1. Germline CDR1 SNHLY, CDR2 FYNNEI. J was trimmed by 0 bases and V by 6 bases; bases with no gene match: 7. The CDR3 consists of 15 residues. CDR3 coding DNA: TGTGCCAGCAGCGGAAGAACAGGGGGCTCCTACGAGCAGTACTTC. This sequence encodes CASSGRTGGSYEQYF.

This clone turned up a few times. V and J are TRBV27 and TRBJ2-2; D not resolved. Germline CDR1 reads MNHEY; CDR2 reads SMNVEV (reference sequence). This CDR3 has 14 amino acids. Between the trimmed V and J ends, which lost 5 bases and 2 bases, there was a span of 9 bases. In DNA, the CDR3 is TGTGCCAGCAGTCCAAACCCCAACACCGGGGAGCTGTTTTTT. Its translation: CASSPNPNTGELFF.

As concerns this clone: Additional DNA sequences in this sample encode the identical CDR3. This rearrangement joins TRBV11-3 to TRBJ1-1; D unclear. CDR1 and CDR2 (germline): SGHNT, YENEEA. CDR3 length equals 14 residues. V was trimmed by 1 base and J by 1 base, leaving 7 bases between them. In DNA, the CDR3 is TGTGCCAGCAGCTTAGGTCGTGCGAACACTGAAGCTTTCTTT. It is translated as CASSLGRANTEAFF. Based on the CDR3 plus reference TRBV11-3 and TRBJ1-1, the full variable domain is EAGVVQSPRYKIIEKKQPVAFWCNPISGHNTLYWYLQNLGQGPELLIRYENEEAVDDSQLPKDRFSAERLKGVDSTLKIQPAELGDSAVYLCASSLGRANTEAFFGQGTRLTVV.

The gene calls are TRBV4-3 and TRBJ2-3; weak D call: TRBD2 (6 bases). CDR1 is LGHNA, CDR2 YSLEER, per germline. The CDR3 covers 18 residues. V lost 0 bases to trimming and J lost 2 bases, with 18 bases between them. CDR3 coding DNA: TGCGCCAGCAGCCAAGAGGGGGGACCAACTCAACACACAGATACGCAGTATTTT. This encodes CASSQEGGPTQHTDTQYF.

The CDR3 sequence: CATGGGNTIYF. The CDR3 nucleotides are TGTGCCACTGGTGGTGGAAACACCATATATTTT. The chain combines TRBV19 with TRBJ1-3; D call uncertain. The CDR3 length is 11 residues. Trimming pared 10 bases from V and 3 bases from J, leaving 7 bases between. From germline, CDR1 is LNHDA and CDR2 SQIVND (reference sequence).

This clone has just a few counts. The J gene is TRBJ1-3, the V gene TRBV7-9, with no clear D. Germline assignment: CDR1 SEHNR and CDR2 FQNEAQ (reference sequence). V dropped 5 bases and J dropped 0 bases, with 14 bases sitting between them. The CDR3 extends over 16 amino acids. In nucleotides, the CDR3 is TGTGCCAGCAGCCCGCTTCGGCTGAACTCTGGAAACACCATATATTTT. Its translation is CASSPLRLNSGNTIYF.

The chain couples TRBV7-8 to TRBJ1-1; no reliable D call. Deletions cut 5 bases from V and 0 bases from J, with 10 bases between. Looked up from germline, CDR1 is SGHVS and CDR2 is FQNEAQ. The CDR3 totals 14 residues. In nucleotides, the CDR3 is TGTGCCAGCAGCCCAGAAGGTGTGAACACTGAAGCTTTCTTT. Residues: CASSPEGVNTEAFF.

J is TRBJ2-1 and V is TRBV4-2; 11 positions match TRBD2. This CDR3 has 19 residues. V trimming: 0 bases; J trimming: 5 bases; junction bases outside the gene matches: 12. Germline CDR1 reads LGHNA; CDR2 reads YNFKEQ. DNA for the CDR3: TGTGCCAGCAGCCAAGATTGGGGGGCTAGCGGGAGGTGGGACAATGAGCAGTTCTTC. It translates to CASSQDWGASGRWDNEQFF.

The chain carries TRBV9 and TRBJ2-7; 11 bases match TRBD2. After removal of 3 bases from V and 4 bases from J, the junction contained 3 bases not matched to a gene. The CDR3 covers 14 residues. The germline V gene encodes CDR1 SGDLS and CDR2 YYNGEE. CDR3 coding DNA: TGTGCCAGCAGCGCCGGGACTAGCGGTTACGAGCAGTACTTC. This sequence encodes CASSAGTSGYEQYF.

This clone came up once. The CDR3 spells CAWGLAGVGETQYF. The CDR3 DNA reads TGTGCCTGGGGACTAGCGGGAGTGGGTGAGACCCAGTACTTC. The gene calls are TRBV30 and TRBJ2-5, with 13 bases that match TRBD2. The CDR3 is 14 amino acids. V lost 5 bases to trimming and J lost 5 bases; unmatched junction nucleotides: 5. Germline-derived CDR1 and CDR2 are GTSNPN and SVGIG (reference sequence).

This chain connects TRBV19 to TRBJ2-4; TRBD2 might be the D (6 bases). CDR1 and CDR2 (germline): LNHDA, SQIVND (reference sequence). Trimming removed 6 bases at V and 6 bases at J, with 9 bases between. This CDR3 region has 12 residues. CDR3 coding DNA: TGTGCCAGTAGCGGGAGTGGAAACATTCAGTACTTC. This translates into CASSGSGNIQYF.

The V call is TRBV7-8, the J call TRBJ1-4; D ambiguous. From germline, CDR1 is SGHVS and CDR2 FQNEAQ. The CDR3 runs to 16 residues. V shed 1 base and J shed 1 base, with 10 bases lying between them. The CDR3 spells CASSLVIGRTNEKLFF. The CDR3 DNA is TGTGCCAGCAGCTTAGTGATCGGACGAACTAATGAAAAACTGTTTTTT.

This rearrangement joins TRBV7-2 to TRBJ2-1; maybe TRBD2 (5 bases). The CDR3 is made up of 16 amino acids. Germline V lookup: CDR1 SGHTA, CDR2 FQGNSA. V was trimmed by 7 bases and J by 0 bases, leaving 16 bases between them. For the CDR3, the DNA is TGTGCCAGCACCTCTTCGGGGAGTAGCTCCTACAATGAGCAGTTCTTC. Encoded protein: CASTSSGSSSYNEQFF.

This sequence joins TRBV15 and TRBJ2-7; D perhaps matches TRBD1 (5 bases). V gave up 6 bases and J gave up 3 bases, with 18 bases separating them. Per germline, CDR1 LNHNV and CDR2 YYDKDF (reference sequence). CDR3 size: 15 residues. The CDR3 DNA reads TGTGCCACCAGTCTTGAGAAGGGGTTGGGCTACGAGCAGTACTTC. Translated: CATSLEKGLGYEQYF.

The chain uses TRBV7-3 and TRBJ1-5, with unresolved D. The V gene's germline CDR1 is SGHTA and CDR2 FQGTGA. The CDR3 has 13 amino acids. Trimming stripped 2 bases from V and 7 bases from J, with 9 bases between. The CDR3 sequence is CASSLSGEQPQHF. The CDR3, as DNA: TGTGCCAGCAGCTTATCTGGCGAACAGCCCCAGCATTTT.

The V call is TRBV7-2, the J call TRBJ2-2, with 11 nucleotides matching TRBD2. The CDR3 is 17 residues long. V shed 4 bases and J 0 bases; nucleotides not matched to a gene: 4. From germline, CDR1 is SGHTA and CDR2 FQGNSA. CDR3 nucleotides: TGTGCCAGCAGCTCCGAGGGACTAGCGGCGAACACCGGGGAGCTGTTTTTT. As protein: CASSSEGLAANTGELFF.

The genes are TRBV11-3 and TRBJ2-1, with 7 bases fitting TRBD2. V shed 1 base and J 5 bases; nucleotides not matched to a gene: 8. Germline V lookup: CDR1 SGHNT, CDR2 YENEEA. The CDR3 consists of 16 residues. CDR3 sequence reads: CASSLGGGSLDNEQFF. The CDR3 nucleotides are TGTGCCAGCAGCTTAGGCGGGGGATCATTAGACAATGAGCAGTTCTTC.

The chain joins TRBV11-3 to TRBJ2-4, with D perhaps TRBD2 (6 bases). The CDR3 is made up of 16 amino acids. Germline lookup yields CDR1 SGHNT and CDR2 YENEEA. V lost 6 bases to trimming and J lost 6 bases, with 21 bases between them. The CDR3 DNA follows: TGTGCCAGCAGGGAAACAGCCGGAGCGGGTGGAAACATTCAGTACTTC. This codes for CASRETAGAGGNIQYF.

The rearrangement uses TRBV11-3 and TRBJ2-6, with a weak D call TRBD2 (5 bases). In germline, CDR1 is SGHNT, CDR2 YENEEA. V was shortened by 0 bases and J by 0 bases, with 15 bases between the two germline ends. The length of the CDR3 is 19 residues. The DNA of the CDR3 is TGTGCCAGCAGCTTAGATTCGTGGGGAGAGAGCTCTGGGGCCAACGTCCTGACTTTC. Protein: CASSLDSWGESSGANVLTF.

V is TRBV29-1 and J is TRBJ2-7, with 9 bases aligning to TRBD2. Per germline, CDR1 SQVTM and CDR2 ANQGSEA. The CDR3 sequence is 13 residues long. Unmatched junction bases numbered 4, after V lost 4 bases and J lost 3 bases. The CDR3: CSVGVSGSYEQYF. The CDR3 DNA follows: TGCAGCGTTGGAGTTAGCGGGAGCTACGAGCAGTACTTC.

CDR3 coding DNA: TGTGCCAGCAGCGACCCGACGGGACAGGGCTACAATGAGCAGTTCTTC. It encodes CASSDPTGQGYNEQFF. The V call is TRBV16, the J call TRBJ2-1, with 9 positions matching TRBD1. This CDR3 is 16 amino acids long. V shed 5 bases, J shed 3 bases, and the junction held 8 bases outside the gene matches. From germline, CDR1 is KGHSY and CDR2 FQNENV.

This chain joins TRBV28 and TRBJ2-7; tentative D call: TRBD2 (7 bases). Germline-derived CDR1 and CDR2 are MDHEN and SYDVKM. V was pared by 7 bases and J by 0 bases, with 19 bases between. CDR3 length: 16 amino acids. The CDR3 here is CASTRTRGGFSYEQYF. CDR3 nucleotides: TGTGCCAGCACGAGAACTAGGGGGGGATTCTCCTACGAGCAGTACTTC.

The genes are TRBV4-1 and TRBJ1-2; 10 positions match TRBD1. The length of the CDR3 is 15 residues. Germline assignment: CDR1 MGHRA and CDR2 YSYEKL. Trimming cost V 6 bases and J 8 bases; bases outside gene matches: 12. CDR3 sequence (DNA): TGCGCCAGCAGAACACCGGGACAGGGGTTGGGCGGCTACACCTTC. As protein: CASRTPGQGLGGYTF.

This chain uses TRBV5-6 with TRBJ2-7, with 9 nucleotides matching TRBD1. The CDR3 covers 14 residues. Germline V gives CDR1 SGHDT, CDR2 YYEEEE. V shed 2 bases, J shed 1 base, and the junction held 1 base outside the gene matches. CDR3 in amino acids: CASSFGQGSYEQYF. The CDR3 nucleotides read TGTGCCAGCAGCTTTGGACAGGGGTCCTACGAGCAGTACTTC.